The clone carrying this T cell receptor beta chain occurred once. The CDR3 runs to 14 residues. V was pared by 7 bases and J by 2 bases, with 6 bases of the junction left unmatched. In germline, CDR1 is SGHDT, CDR2 YYEEEE. As processed by the authors: Amplified reference gene primers provided the basis for estimating nucleated cell counts. Measured with immunoSEQ multiplex PCR; TCRdb has only the in-frame clones, and not every one. The V and J calls and clone size come from that table; D and trimming were worked out from the DNA. The table has 250,000 to 350,000 clones, about 90% seen once. In Seattle, patients joined the study during active infection and were tracked longitudinally. These data originate in a study of blood T cell repertoires in COVID-19.

The TCR sequence derives from a woman in her 50s with COVID-19, enrolled during active disease. Sequences were obtained from peripheral blood. The chain carries TRBV5-6 and TRBJ2-1; 7 nucleotides match TRBD2. CDR3 in DNA: TGTGCCAGCTACGAGCGGGGAACCTACAATGAGCAGTTCTTC. This codes for CASYERGTYNEQFF.